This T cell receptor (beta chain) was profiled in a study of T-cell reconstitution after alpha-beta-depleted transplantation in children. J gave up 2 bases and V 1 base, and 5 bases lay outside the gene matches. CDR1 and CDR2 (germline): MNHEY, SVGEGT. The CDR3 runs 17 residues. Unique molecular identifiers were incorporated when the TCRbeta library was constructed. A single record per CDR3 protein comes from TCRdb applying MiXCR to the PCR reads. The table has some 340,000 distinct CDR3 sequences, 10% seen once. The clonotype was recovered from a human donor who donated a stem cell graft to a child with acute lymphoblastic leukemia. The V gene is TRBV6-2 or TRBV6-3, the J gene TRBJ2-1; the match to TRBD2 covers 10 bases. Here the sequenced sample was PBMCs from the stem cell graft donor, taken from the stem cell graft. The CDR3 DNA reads TGTGCCAGCAGTTACTGGCTAGCGGGGGACCCCTACAATGAGCAGTTCTTC. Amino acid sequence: CASSYWLAGDPYNEQFF.